The TCR beta chain under discussion was sequenced for a study of blood T cell repertoires in COVID-19. Study-level background: The United States, Italy and Spain were the sources of the acute and convalescent COVID-19 samples. T cells, B-cell-depleted T cells, or PBMCs supplied cDNA or gDNA.

This clone was recorded only once. In the original analysis: Quantification of nucleated cells was approximated via reference gene primer amplification. Sequencing was performed with immunoSEQ multiplex PCR; in TCRdb, only in-frame clones are kept and a portion is missing. The V and J calls and clone size come from that table; D and trimming were worked out from the DNA. Among 150,000 to 200,000 clones, approximately 84% were seen once, and the ten largest hold roughly 7%. Germline V lookup: CDR1 MNHEY, CDR2 SVGAGI. The CDR3 has 14 residues. Trimming took off 6 bases at V and 0 bases at J, with 6 bases between the two ends. Participant-reported clinical history was the basis for cohort assignment.

The sequence came from a woman in her 50s who had recovered from COVID-19. The sequenced sample consisted of PBMCs or T cells enriched from blood (not recorded which). The genes are TRBV6-5 and TRBJ2-6; D unresolved. DNA for the CDR3: TGTGCCAGCAGACAGAGCTCTGGGGCCAACGTCCTGACTTTC. This translates into CASRQSSGANVLTF.